The 32 T cell receptor beta chains listed next were all sequenced from one sample in a study of cytomegalovirus exposure and HLA in healthy donors. Clones were sequenced by immunoSEQ multiplex PCR, and TCRdb holds only the in-frame ones, with some missing. There are approximately 300,000 clones in the sample; 86% occur only once, and roughly 0.8% lies in the top ten. Material for sequencing was PBMCs. Source of these receptors: a woman under 30 in good health and CMV-seronegative.

The count of this clone is one. The chain joins TRBV27 to TRBJ1-1; D is uncertain. CDR3 length: 13 amino acids. V was clipped by 6 bases and J by 5 bases, with 13 bases between them. Germline V CDR1 and CDR2: MNHEY, SMNVEV (reference sequence). The CDR3 sequence is CASSRFRGTEAFF. Here the CDR3 DNA reads TGTGCCAGCAGCCGGTTTCGAGGGACTGAAGCTTTCTTT.

This chain uses TRBV18 with TRBJ2-5; 10 bases align to TRBD2. CDR1 is KGHSH and CDR2 is LQKENI in the germline V gene. This CDR3 spans 14 amino acids. V was pared by 3 bases and J by 4 bases, with 2 bases of the junction left unmatched. The CDR3 region is CASSPSSGGETQYF. CDR3 DNA sequence: TGTGCCAGCTCACCCTCTAGCGGGGGAGAGACCCAGTACTTC.

The genes are TRBV9 and TRBJ2-1; tentatively, D is TRBD2 (6 bases). The CDR3 runs to 16 residues. V lost 0 bases and J lost 8, with 18 bases in between. CDR1 SGDLS and CDR2 YYNGEE come from the germline V gene. The CDR3 loop reads CASSVGTGAVSDEQFF. The CDR3, as DNA: TGTGCCAGCAGCGTAGGGACGGGAGCGGTTTCGGATGAGCAGTTCTTC.

This rearrangement joins TRBV2 to TRBJ2-5; weak D call: TRBD1 (6 bases). Per germline, CDR1 SNHLY and CDR2 FYNNEI. The CDR3 spans 16 residues. Trimming removed 4 bases from V and 4 bases from J, with 19 bases in between. The DNA of the CDR3 is TGTGCCAGCAGTGCCACAGGGCTAGGAGTAATAGAGACCCAGTACTTC. Its translation: CASSATGLGVIETQYF. Looking up the rest from reference TRBV2 and TRBJ2-5 gives the full variable domain: EPEVTQTPSHQVTQMGQEVILRCVPISNHLYFYWYRQILGQKVEFLVSFYNNEISEKSEIFDDQFSVERPDGSNFTLKIRSTKLEDSAMYFCASSATGLGVIETQYFGPGTRLLVL.

With regard to this clone: At one end the junction does not follow the germline gene, possibly because of a read error. V and J are TRBV7-7 and TRBJ2-2; TRBD1 aligns across 7 bases. The CDR3 spans 15 residues. Germline CDR1 SSHAT, CDR2 FNYEAQ (reference sequence). CDR3 bases: TGTGCTAGCAGCTTAACAGGGGCGGGCACCGGGGAGCTGTTTTTT. Protein sequence: CASSLTGAGTGELFF.

This chain uses TRBV5-1 with TRBJ2-3; D is perhaps TRBD1 (5 bases). The CDR3 consists of 12 residues. V lost 5 bases, J lost 4 bases, and 8 bases lay in between. The germline gives CDR1 SGHRS, CDR2 YFSETQ. The CDR3 loop is CASRVGADTQYF. The CDR3, as DNA: TGCGCCAGCAGGGTAGGGGCAGATACGCAGTATTTT.

The rearrangement links TRBV15 to TRBJ2-2; the match to TRBD2 covers 9 bases. Germline V gene data show CDR1 as LNHNV and CDR2 as YYDKDF (reference sequence). After removal of 4 bases from V and 1 base from J, the junction contained 1 base not matched to a gene. The CDR3 length is 15 residues. The DNA of the CDR3 is TGTGCCACCAGCAATAGCGGGGGGAACACCGGGGAGCTGTTTTTT. Protein: CATSNSGGNTGELFF.

The chain carries TRBV28 and TRBJ2-7; 10 nucleotides agree with TRBD2. V lost 7 bases, J lost 6 bases, and 9 bases stayed unmatched. The CDR3 runs 14 residues. Germline values: CDR1 MDHEN, CDR2 SYDVKM. CDR3 protein: CASTPSGSVTEQYF. The CDR3 DNA follows: TGTGCCAGCACCCCTAGCGGGAGCGTTACCGAGCAGTACTTC.

The chain employs TRBV28 and TRBJ2-7; 8 bases align to TRBD1. The CDR3 sequence is 14 residues long. Per the germline V gene, CDR1 is MDHEN and CDR2 is SYDVKM. Trimming removed 6 bases from V and 2 bases from J; junction bases left unmatched: 6. The CDR3 loop is CASRAGQVTYEQYF. The CDR3 nucleotides are TGTGCCAGCAGGGCGGGACAGGTAACCTACGAGCAGTACTTC.

This CDR3 is CASGPEGPESNQPQHF. DNA of the CDR3: TGTGCCAGCGGTCCGGAGGGGCCAGAGAGCAATCAGCCCCAGCATTTT. The chain links TRBV27 to TRBJ1-5; D possibly corresponds to TRBD1 (5 bases). Germline V gene lookup returns CDR1 MNHEY and CDR2 SMNVEV (reference sequence). V was clipped by 8 bases and J by 1 base, with 18 bases between them. This CDR3 is built from 16 residues.

The genes are TRBV9 and TRBJ2-1; D not resolved. Germline values: CDR1 SGDLS, CDR2 YYNGEE. Trimming pared 2 bases from V and 10 bases from J, leaving 7 bases between. CDR3 length: 11 residues. The CDR3 DNA is TGTGCCAGCAGCGTGGGCCAAGAGCAGTTCTTC. It encodes CASSVGQEQFF.

Remarks on this clone: Other DNA variants within this sample encode the same CDR3. The chain employs TRBV19 and TRBJ1-5; TRBD1 aligns across 8 bases. V was pared by 3 bases and J by 7 bases, with 2 bases of the junction left unmatched. Per germline, CDR1 LNHDA and CDR2 SQIVND (reference sequence). This CDR3 contains 13 residues. The CDR3 sequence is CASSMDRDQPQHF. DNA for the CDR3: TGTGCCAGTAGTATGGACAGGGACCAGCCCCAGCATTTT.

The chain employs TRBV7-2 and TRBJ1-3; TRBD1 aligns across 7 bases. V was pared by 2 bases and J by 7 bases, with 2 bases of the junction left unmatched. CDR1 is SGHTA, CDR2 FQGNSA, per germline. The CDR3 runs 13 residues. The CDR3 coding sequence is TGTGCCAGCAGCTTAACAGGGGACAACACCATATATTTT. It translates to CASSLTGDNTIYF.

The chain is built from TRBV18 and TRBJ1-1, with TRBD1 matching over 7 bases. The CDR3 covers 16 residues. CDR1 is KGHSH, CDR2 LQKENI, per germline. Trimming removed 0 bases from V and 1 base from J; junction bases left unmatched: 5. The DNA for the CDR3 is TGTGCCAGCTCACCACCTCAGGGGGGTCCGAACACTGAAGCTTTCTTT. This translates into CASSPPQGGPNTEAFF.

This rearrangement joins TRBV25-1 to TRBJ2-5; 7 bases align to TRBD2. Germline CDR1 is MGHDK and CDR2 is SYGVNS. J gave up 4 bases and V 6 bases, and 14 bases lay outside the gene matches. The CDR3 length is 16 residues. Here the CDR3 reads CASSPAHGAGAETQYF. The DNA for the CDR3 is TGTGCCAGCAGCCCAGCCCATGGGGCGGGAGCAGAGACCCAGTACTTC.

This clone is a singleton in its sample. The chain carries TRBV2 and TRBJ2-2; D call uncertain. Germline values: CDR1 SNHLY, CDR2 FYNNEI. The ends were cut back, 6 bases at V and 3 bases at J, with 8 bases in the middle. There are 13 residues in the CDR3. This CDR3 reads CASRALDTGELFF. CDR3 nucleotide sequence: TGTGCCAGCAGGGCTCTTGACACCGGGGAGCTGTTTTTT.

The rearrangement joins TRBV4-1 to TRBJ2-1, with 10 nucleotides matching TRBD2. CDR3 length: 16 amino acids. J gave up 5 bases and V 6 bases, and 10 bases lay outside the gene matches. Looked up from germline, CDR1 is MGHRA and CDR2 is YSYEKL. The CDR3 protein is CASSSGGSGRNNEQFF. CDR3 sequence (DNA): TGCGCCAGCAGTTCGGGGGGTAGCGGGAGGAACAATGAGCAGTTCTTC.

The V and J genes are TRBV15 and TRBJ2-1, with D perhaps TRBD1 (5 bases). The CDR3 runs 15 residues. V shed 1 base and J shed 9 bases, with 16 bases lying between them. Looked up from germline, CDR1 is LNHNV and CDR2 is YYDKDF (reference sequence). CDR3 region: CATSRATKTGGEQFF. The CDR3 coding sequence is TGTGCCACCAGCAGAGCGACAAAAACAGGCGGTGAGCAGTTCTTC.

The genes are TRBV6-6 and TRBJ1-1; TRBD1 matches at 7 bases. This CDR3 spans 15 amino acids. J was trimmed by 4 bases and V by 2 bases; bases with no gene match: 7. CDR1 is MNHNY, CDR2 SVGAGI, per germline (reference sequence). The CDR3: CASSYRGQVSTEAFF. The CDR3 DNA is TGTGCCAGCAGTTACCGAGGACAGGTGTCCACTGAAGCTTTCTTT.

The rearrangement joins TRBV4-1 to TRBJ2-7; D is uncertain. Germline lookup yields CDR1 MGHRA and CDR2 YSYEKL. The CDR3 contains 14 residues. V was shortened by 3 bases and J by 0 bases, with 9 bases between the two germline ends. The CDR3 is CASSHLSSSYEQYF. CDR3 sequence (DNA): TGCGCCAGCAGCCATCTGTCCAGCTCCTACGAGCAGTACTTC.

This clone was seen just once. V and J are TRBV11-2 and TRBJ2-1, with TRBD2 matching over 9 bases. This CDR3 comprises 14 residues. V shed 1 base, J shed 15 bases, and the junction held 10 bases outside the gene matches. Per the germline V gene, CDR1 is SGHAT and CDR2 is FQNNGV. CDR3 in amino acids: CASSLGSGRNQGFF. CDR3 coding DNA: TGTGCCAGCAGCTTAGGGAGCGGGAGGAACCAAGGGTTCTTC.

V is TRBV28 and J is TRBJ2-2; 9 bases are shared with TRBD2. V lost 4 bases and J lost 7; bases outside the gene matches: 7. CDR1 is MDHEN and CDR2 is SYDVKM in the germline V gene. CDR3 size: 15 residues. CDR3 nucleotide sequence: TGTGCCAGCAGTTCACTCAGCGGGAGGATCGGGGAGCTGTTTTTT. Its translation is CASSSLSGRIGELFF.

This clone was detected once. V gene TRBV12-5 combines with J gene TRBJ2-7, with 8 positions matching TRBD2. The CDR3 runs 14 residues. Trimming at V came to 7 bases and at J to 4 bases, leaving 9 bases not matched to a gene. Germline V gene data show CDR1 as LGHNT and CDR2 as FRNRAP. In DNA form, the CDR3 reads TGTGCTAGTGTCCCCAGCGGGAGAGGGTACGAGCAGTACTTC. Its protein product is CASVPSGRGYEQYF.

The rearrangement uses TRBV19 and TRBJ2-7; D call uncertain. Germline CDR1 is LNHDA and CDR2 is SQIVND (reference sequence). V lost 3 bases and J 4 bases, leaving 13 bases between the germline ends. CDR3 length equals 14 residues. As DNA, the CDR3 is TGTGCCAGTAGTATTTCCCAGGCTCCTTACGAGCAGTACTTC. Its protein is CASSISQAPYEQYF.

The CDR3 bases are TGTGCCAGCAGCTTAGGAGATTGGACTAGCCCATTCTACGAGCAGTACTTC. As protein: CASSLGDWTSPFYEQYF. This sequence joins TRBV7-2 and TRBJ2-7, with TRBD2 matching 8 bases. J lost 3 bases, V lost 1 base, and 11 bases had no gene match. This CDR3 contains 17 residues. Germline CDR1 and CDR2: SGHTA and FQGNSA.

The CDR3 here is CASSLAGGQYF. The CDR3 nucleotides are TGTGCCAGCAGCCTTGCGGGGGGCCAGTACTTC. This sequence joins TRBV7-2 and TRBJ2-5; 8 bases match TRBD2. The J segment lost 10 bases and the V segment lost 5 bases, leaving 3 bases of the junction unmatched. Germline V gives CDR1 SGHTA, CDR2 FQGNSA. This CDR3 region has 11 residues.

The gene calls are TRBV4-1 and TRBJ2-7; D may be TRBD1 (6 bases). CDR1 is MGHRA and CDR2 is YSYEKL in the germline V gene. The CDR3 loop spans 14 amino acids. V lost 4 bases to trimming and J lost 6 bases, with 16 bases between them. This CDR3 is CASSPRQEFSEQYF. The CDR3 DNA reads TGCGCCAGCAGCCCCCGACAGGAGTTCAGCGAGCAGTACTTC.

The chain joins TRBV27 to TRBJ2-1, with 7 bases matching TRBD2. V was pared by 3 bases and J by 7 bases, with 9 bases of the junction left unmatched. The CDR3 is 15 residues long. Germline V gives CDR1 MNHEY, CDR2 SMNVEV (reference sequence). CDR3 protein: CASSLNSWGLNEQFF. The CDR3 region has the DNA TGTGCCAGCAGTTTGAACTCGTGGGGACTAAATGAGCAGTTCTTC.

A single count supports this clone. This sequence joins TRBV5-1 and TRBJ1-1; tentative D call: TRBD1 (5 bases). V shed 2 bases and J shed 2 bases, with 10 bases lying between them. Germline V CDR1 and CDR2: SGHRS, YFSETQ. This CDR3 has 14 residues. The CDR3 loop reads CASSFGGTNTEAFF. The DNA of the CDR3 is TGCGCCAGCAGCTTCGGGGGGACCAACACTGAAGCTTTCTTT.

This sequence joins TRBV9 and TRBJ1-3; D is uncertain. V shed 0 bases and J shed 0 bases, with 7 bases lying between them. This CDR3 is 15 amino acids long. CDR1 and CDR2 (germline): SGDLS, YYNGEE. Here the CDR3 DNA reads TGTGCCAGCAGCGTAGCTCCCGTCTCTGGAAACACCATATATTTT. It encodes CASSVAPVSGNTIYF.

This clone was seen a single time. CDR3 coding DNA: TGCGCCAGCAGTCAATCGAAGCGCGGCCAGAGGATCGACTCTGGGGCCAACGTCCTGACTTTC. Its protein product is CASSQSKRGQRIDSGANVLTF. This sequence joins TRBV23-1 and TRBJ2-6; D gene ambiguous. TRBV23-1 has ORF status, its function being uncertain. V lost 0 bases to trimming and J lost 0 bases, with 21 bases between them. CDR3 length: 21 residues.

The rearrangement links TRBV29-1 to TRBJ2-7, with D tentatively TRBD2 (5 bases). CDR1 SQVTM and CDR2 ANQGSEA come from the germline V gene. The CDR3 runs 13 residues. V lost 7 bases and J lost 1, with 14 bases in between. CDR3 loop: CSARRTGSYEQYF. CDR3 coding DNA: TGCAGCGCTAGGAGGACTGGTTCCTACGAGCAGTACTTC.